One and the same sample provided the 7 T cell receptor beta chains below, sequenced in a study of PD-1 blockade in classical Hodgkin lymphoma. Profiling relied on immunoSEQ multiplex PCR, and the TCRdb table lists in-frame clones only, not all of them. This sample carries 35,000 to 50,000 clones, 70% to 80% of them seen once, and the ten largest clones take roughly 9.7%. Brentuximab vedotin exposure varied among the patients, all of whom had relapsed after autologous stem cell transplantation. The specimen was peripheral blood mononuclear cells (PBMCs), collected at baseline. Source of these receptors: a human donor with classical Hodgkin lymphoma.

The chain joins TRBV6-6 to TRBJ2-5, with 7 bases identical to TRBD2. The V and J ends lost 7 bases and 1 base, in that order; junction bases with no gene match: 12. Germline loops: CDR1 MNHNY, CDR2 SVGAGI (reference sequence). The CDR3 length is 16 residues. This chain's CDR3 is CASTHYMGLRQETQYF. DNA of the CDR3: TGTGCCAGCACCCATTACATGGGACTACGCCAAGAGACCCAGTACTTC.

The gene calls are TRBV7-8 and TRBJ2-1; D ambiguous. This CDR3 comprises 18 residues. V was clipped by 5 bases and J by 3 bases, with 23 bases between them. CDR1 is SGHVS, CDR2 FQNEAQ, per germline. The CDR3 coding sequence is TGTGCCAGCAGCAACCAACCCCCGGTAATGGTCCTCTACAATGAGCAGTTCTTC. It is translated as CASSNQPPVMVLYNEQFF.

This sequence joins TRBV6-5 and TRBJ1-2, with 8 positions matching TRBD1. The CDR3 covers 13 residues. Germline CDR1 reads MNHEY; CDR2 reads SVGAGI. J lost 7 bases, V lost 5 bases, and 6 bases had no gene match. The CDR3 DNA reads as TGTGCCAGCAGTCAGGGGGCGCGGGCTGGCTACACCTTC. This sequence encodes CASSQGARAGYTF.

The V and J genes are TRBV11-2 and TRBJ2-7; possibly TRBD2 for D (5 bases). The CDR3 contains 15 residues. The germline gives CDR1 SGHAT, CDR2 FQNNGV. Trimming stripped 0 bases from V and 1 base from J, with 10 bases between. CDR3 amino acids: CASSLETGWSYEQYF. The CDR3 DNA reads as TGTGCCAGCAGCTTAGAGACGGGATGGTCCTACGAGCAGTACTTC.

The chain links TRBV11-3 to TRBJ2-5; possible D gene TRBD2, 6 bases. Germline V CDR1 and CDR2: SGHNT, YENEEA. Trimming stripped 2 bases from V and 5 bases from J, with 15 bases between. The CDR3 spans 15 residues. The CDR3 here is CASSLNTAGWETQYF. The CDR3 DNA sequence: TGTGCCAGCAGCTTAAATACAGCGGGTTGGGAGACCCAGTACTTC.

V and J are TRBV4-1 and TRBJ2-3; D is ambiguous. Germline loops: CDR1 MGHRA, CDR2 YSYEKL. CDR3 size: 17 residues. V was pared by 2 bases and J by 0 bases, with 15 bases between. The CDR3 region has the DNA TGCGCCAGCAGCCAATATTACAGAACCTCTAGCACAGATACGCAGTATTTT. It encodes CASSQYYRTSSTDTQYF.

The chain couples TRBV6-1 to TRBJ2-7; D uncertain. Germline values: CDR1 MNHNS, CDR2 SASEGT. The V gene lost 2 bases and the J gene lost 1 base, with 9 bases spanning the gap. CDR3 length equals 14 residues. CDR3 sequence reads: CASSERSRSYEQYF. CDR3 coding DNA: TGTGCCAGCAGTGAACGAAGTCGGTCCTACGAGCAGTACTTC.